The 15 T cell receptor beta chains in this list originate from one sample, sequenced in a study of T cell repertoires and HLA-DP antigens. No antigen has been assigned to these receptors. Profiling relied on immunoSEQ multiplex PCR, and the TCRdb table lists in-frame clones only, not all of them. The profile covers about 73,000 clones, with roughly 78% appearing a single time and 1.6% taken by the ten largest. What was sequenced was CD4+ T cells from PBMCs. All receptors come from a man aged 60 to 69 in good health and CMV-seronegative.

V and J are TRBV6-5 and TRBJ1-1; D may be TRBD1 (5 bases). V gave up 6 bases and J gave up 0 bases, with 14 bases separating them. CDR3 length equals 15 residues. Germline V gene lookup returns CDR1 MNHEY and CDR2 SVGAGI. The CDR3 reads CASSRFGAMNTEAFF. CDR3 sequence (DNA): TGTGCCAGCAGCAGATTTGGGGCCATGAACACTGAAGCTTTCTTT.

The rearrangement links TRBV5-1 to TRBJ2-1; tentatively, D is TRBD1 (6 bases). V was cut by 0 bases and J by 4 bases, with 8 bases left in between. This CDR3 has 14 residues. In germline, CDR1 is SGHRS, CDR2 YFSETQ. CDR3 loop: CASSLGTAYNEQFF. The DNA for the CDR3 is TGCGCCAGCAGCTTGGGGACAGCATACAATGAGCAGTTCTTC.

The CDR3 reads CASSSNPVGLSTNEKLFF. CDR3 nucleotide sequence: TGTGCCAGCAGCTCGAATCCGGTCGGACTTTCAACTAATGAAAAACTGTTTTTT. The V call is TRBV7-2, the J call TRBJ1-4, with D uncertain. The CDR3 has 18 amino acids. V was pared by 4 bases and J by 0 bases, with 18 bases between. CDR1 is SGHTA and CDR2 is FQGNSA in the germline V gene.

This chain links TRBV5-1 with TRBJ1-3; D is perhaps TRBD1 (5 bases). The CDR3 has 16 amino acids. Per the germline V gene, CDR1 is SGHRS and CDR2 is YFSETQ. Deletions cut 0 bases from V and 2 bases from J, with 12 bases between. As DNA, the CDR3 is TGCGCCAGCAGCTTGGATGGGGTGACAGCTGGAAACACCATATATTTT. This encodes CASSLDGVTAGNTIYF.

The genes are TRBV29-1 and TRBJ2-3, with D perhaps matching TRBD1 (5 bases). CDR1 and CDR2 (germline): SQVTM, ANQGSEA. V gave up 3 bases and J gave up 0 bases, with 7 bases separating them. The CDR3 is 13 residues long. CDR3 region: CSVETASTDTQYF. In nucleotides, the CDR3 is TGCAGCGTTGAGACAGCTAGCACAGATACGCAGTATTTT.

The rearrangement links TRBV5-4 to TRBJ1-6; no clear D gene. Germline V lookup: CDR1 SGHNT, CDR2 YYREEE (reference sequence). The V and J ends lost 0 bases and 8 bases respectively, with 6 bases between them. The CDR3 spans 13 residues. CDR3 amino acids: CASSLDAYSPLHF. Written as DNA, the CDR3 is TGTGCCAGCAGCTTGGATGCCTATTCACCCCTCCACTTT.

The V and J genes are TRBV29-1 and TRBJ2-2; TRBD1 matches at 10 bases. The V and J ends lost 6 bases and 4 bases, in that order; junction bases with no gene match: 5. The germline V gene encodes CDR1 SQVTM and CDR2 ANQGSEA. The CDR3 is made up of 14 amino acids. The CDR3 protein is CSVSGTGVTGELFF. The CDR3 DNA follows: TGCAGCGTGTCCGGGACAGGGGTCACCGGGGAGCTGTTTTTT.

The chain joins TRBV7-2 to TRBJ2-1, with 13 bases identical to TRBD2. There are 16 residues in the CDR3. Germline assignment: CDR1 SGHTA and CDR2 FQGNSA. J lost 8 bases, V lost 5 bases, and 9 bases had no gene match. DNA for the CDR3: TGTGCCAGCAGCCGCACTAGCGGGAGGGCCGCCGATGAGCAGTTCTTC. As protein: CASSRTSGRAADEQFF.

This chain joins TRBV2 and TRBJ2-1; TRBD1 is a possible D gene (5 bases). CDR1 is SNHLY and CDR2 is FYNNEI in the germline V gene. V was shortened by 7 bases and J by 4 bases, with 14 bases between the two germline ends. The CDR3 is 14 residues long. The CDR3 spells CASNSQGAYNEQFF. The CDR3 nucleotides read TGTGCCAGCAACTCGCAGGGTGCATACAATGAGCAGTTCTTC.

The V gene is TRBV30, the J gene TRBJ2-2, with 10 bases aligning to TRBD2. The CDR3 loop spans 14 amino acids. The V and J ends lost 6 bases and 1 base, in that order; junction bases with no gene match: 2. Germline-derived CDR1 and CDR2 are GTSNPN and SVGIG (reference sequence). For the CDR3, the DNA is TGTGCCTGCCGACTAGCGGGGAACACCGGGGAGCTGTTTTTT. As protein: CACRLAGNTGELFF. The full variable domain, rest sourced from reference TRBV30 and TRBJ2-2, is SQTIHQWPATLVQPVGSPLSLECTVEGTSNPNLYWYRQAAGRGLQLLFYSVGIGQISSEVPQNLSASRPQDRQFILSSKKLLLSDSGFYLCACRLAGNTGELFFGEGSRLTVL.

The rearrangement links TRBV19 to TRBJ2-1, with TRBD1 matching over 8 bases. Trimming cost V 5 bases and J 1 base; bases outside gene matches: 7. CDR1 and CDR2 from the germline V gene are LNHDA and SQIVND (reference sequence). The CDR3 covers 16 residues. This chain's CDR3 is CASSGRQGRSYNEQFF. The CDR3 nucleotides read TGTGCCAGTAGTGGCCGACAGGGGAGGTCCTACAATGAGCAGTTCTTC.

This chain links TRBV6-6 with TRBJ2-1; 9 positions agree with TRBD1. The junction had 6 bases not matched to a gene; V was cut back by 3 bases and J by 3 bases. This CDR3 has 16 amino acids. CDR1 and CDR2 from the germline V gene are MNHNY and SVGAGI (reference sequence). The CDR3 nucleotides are TGTGCCAGCAGTTATGGGACAGGGATTTTCTACAATGAGCAGTTCTTC. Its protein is CASSYGTGIFYNEQFF.

CDR3 sequence (DNA): TGTGCCAGCAGGCTGTCGGGTTCGACCGGGGAGCTGTTTTTT. It encodes CASRLSGSTGELFF. This chain uses TRBV6-1 with TRBJ2-2; unclear D gene. The CDR3 contains 14 residues. Germline V CDR1 and CDR2: MNHNS, SASEGT. Deletions cut 6 bases from V and 5 bases from J, with 13 bases between.

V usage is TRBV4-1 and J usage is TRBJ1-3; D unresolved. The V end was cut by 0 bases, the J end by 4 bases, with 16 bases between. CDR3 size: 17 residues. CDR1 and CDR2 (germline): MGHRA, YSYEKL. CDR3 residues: CASSQDLAGSSGNTIYF. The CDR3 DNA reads TGCGCCAGCAGCCAAGACTTAGCAGGCAGCAGCGGAAACACCATATATTTT.

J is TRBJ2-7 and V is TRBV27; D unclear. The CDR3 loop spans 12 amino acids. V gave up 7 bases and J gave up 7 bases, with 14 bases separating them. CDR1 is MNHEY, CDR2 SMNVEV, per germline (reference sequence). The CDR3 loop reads CASTSRMREQYF. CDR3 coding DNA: TGTGCCAGCACCTCACGGATGAGGGAGCAGTACTTC.